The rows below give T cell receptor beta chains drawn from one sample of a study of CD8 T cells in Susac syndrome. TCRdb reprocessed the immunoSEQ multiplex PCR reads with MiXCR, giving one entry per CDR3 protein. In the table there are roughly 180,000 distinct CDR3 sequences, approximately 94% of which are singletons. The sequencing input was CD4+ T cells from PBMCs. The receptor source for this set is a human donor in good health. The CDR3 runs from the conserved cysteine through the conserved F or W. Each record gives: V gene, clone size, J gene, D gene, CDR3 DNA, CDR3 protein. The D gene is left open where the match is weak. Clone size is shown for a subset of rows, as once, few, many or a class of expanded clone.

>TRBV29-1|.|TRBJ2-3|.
TGCAGCGTTGATGGGGGACCAGATACGCAGTATTTT
CSVDGGPDTQYF
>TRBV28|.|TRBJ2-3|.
TGTGCCAGCAGTTTTGGTAGCGGCACCACAGATACGCAGTATTTT
CASSFGSGTTDTQYF
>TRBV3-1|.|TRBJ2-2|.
TGTGCCAGCAGCCAAGATGCGACAAGGTCCGGGGAGCTGTTTTTT
CASSQDATRSGELFF
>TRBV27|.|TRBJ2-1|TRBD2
TGTGCCAGCAGGCTGGAACTAGCGGTCTACAATGAGCAGTTCTTC
CASRLELAVYNEQFF
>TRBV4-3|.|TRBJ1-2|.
TGCGCCAGCAGCCAAGAGGGGCCGAGTGGAGGCTACACCTTC
CASSQEGPSGGYTF
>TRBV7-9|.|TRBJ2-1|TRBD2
TGTGCCAGCAGCCAGGGACTAGCGGAAGTCAATGAGCAGTTCTTC
CASSQGLAEVNEQFF
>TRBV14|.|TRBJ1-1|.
TGTGCCAGCAGCCAAGAGGGCCGACAGGTGAACACTGAAGCTTTCTTT
CASSQEGRQVNTEAFF
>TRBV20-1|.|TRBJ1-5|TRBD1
TGCAGTGCTTCAGGGGGCTACAATCAGCCCCAGCATTTT
CSASGGYNQPQHF
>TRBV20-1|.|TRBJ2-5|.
TGCAGTGCTAGTTGGCTGTACCAAGAGACCCAGTACTTC
CSASWLYQETQYF
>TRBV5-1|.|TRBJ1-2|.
TGCGCCAGCAGCCAAGACACGAACTATGGCTACACCTTC
CASSQDTNYGYTF
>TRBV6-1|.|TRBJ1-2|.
TGTGCCGGATCCGGGCCTTCGGCGGGCTACACCTTC
CAGSGPSAGYTF
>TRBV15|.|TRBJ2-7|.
TGTGCCACCAGCAGAGAATTGGGGGCCTACTACGAGCAGTACTTC
CATSRELGAYYEQYF
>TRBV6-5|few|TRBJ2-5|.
TGTGCCAGCAGTTACGACAGGCTAGAGACCCAGTACTTC
CASSYDRLETQYF
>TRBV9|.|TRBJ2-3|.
TGTGCCAGCAGCGTAGGGGTAGATACGCAGTATTTT
CASSVGVDTQYF
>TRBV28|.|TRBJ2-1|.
TGTGCCAGCACCCCTTGGGGGGGCCTTGAGCAGTTCTTC
CASTPWGGLEQFF
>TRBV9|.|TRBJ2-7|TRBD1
TGTGCCAGCAGCGTAGACACAGGGGCGCTCGAGCAGTACTTC
CASSVDTGALEQYF
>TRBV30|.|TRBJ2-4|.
TGTGCCTGGAGTTATCAGGGGCTAGCCAAAAACATTCAGTACTTC
CAWSYQGLAKNIQYF
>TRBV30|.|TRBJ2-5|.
TGTGCCTGGAGTGTATATATGGAGACCCAGTACTTC
CAWSVYMETQYF
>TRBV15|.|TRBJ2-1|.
TGTGCCACCAGCAGAGATGAAACGTCGGGAGAAGATGAGCAGTTCTTC
CATSRDETSGEDEQFF
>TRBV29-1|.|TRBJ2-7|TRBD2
TGCAGCGGCGGGCGCGGGGGAAGGGCCTACGAGCAGTACTTC
CSGGRGGRAYEQYF